These 30 T cell receptor beta chains originate from one sample sequenced in a study of blood T cell repertoires in COVID-19. The table came from immunoSEQ multiplex PCR; TCRdb's copy has only in-frame clones and leaves some out. Of about 210,000 clones in the sample, less than 90% were seen once. The sequencing input was PBMCs or T cells enriched from blood (not recorded which). The origin of the receptors is a woman aged 25 to 39 who had been exposed to COVID-19.

The chain couples TRBV2 to TRBJ2-2, with no clear D. With 5 bases removed from V and 2 bases from J, the gap between germline ends came to 6 bases. This CDR3 has 13 residues. CDR1 is SNHLY and CDR2 is FYNNEI in the germline V gene. The CDR3 DNA is TGTGCCAGCAGTCCCGTAAACACCGGGGAGCTGTTTTTT. Protein: CASSPVNTGELFF.

This chain joins TRBV6-5 and TRBJ2-3; 8 nucleotides match TRBD2. The germline V gene has CDR1 MNHEY and CDR2 SVGAGI. V lost 5 bases, J lost 3 bases, and 4 bases stayed unmatched. The CDR3 length is 14 residues. CDR3 DNA: TGTGCCAGCAGTCCAGCGGGGGTGACAGATACGCAGTATTTT. It specifies CASSPAGVTDTQYF.

This clone occurred once. The gene calls are TRBV7-9 and TRBJ2-5; TRBD2 matches 10 bases. The length of the CDR3 is 15 residues. Germline V gene data show CDR1 as SEHNR and CDR2 as FQNEAQ (reference sequence). J gave up 5 bases and V 4 bases, and 7 bases lay outside the gene matches. As DNA, the CDR3 is TGTGCCAGCAGCTATCGGGGACTAGCGTTCGAGACCCAGTACTTC. Encoded protein: CASSYRGLAFETQYF.

The V call is TRBV5-6, the J call TRBJ1-6; 7 bases fit TRBD1. Trimming at V came to 3 bases and at J to 6 bases, leaving 6 bases not matched to a gene. Germline V CDR1 and CDR2: SGHDT, YYEEEE. The CDR3 loop spans 15 amino acids. The CDR3 protein is CASSWDSRFNSPLHF. The CDR3 nucleotides read TGTGCCAGCAGCTGGGACAGCAGATTTAATTCACCCCTCCACTTT.

The rearrangement uses TRBV5-1 and TRBJ1-2; 7 positions agree with TRBD1. This CDR3 is 13 amino acids long. J was trimmed by 7 bases and V by 0 bases; bases with no gene match: 3. Germline V gene sequence: CDR1 SGHRS, CDR2 YFSETQ. The CDR3 coding sequence is TGCGCCAGCAGCTTGGGCGCAGGGGGTGGCTACACCTTC. Its protein is CASSLGAGGGYTF.

This chain uses TRBV13 with TRBJ2-7; TRBD1 is a possible D gene (6 bases). The CDR3 loop spans 11 amino acids. Germline CDR1 and CDR2: PRHDT and FYEKMQ (reference sequence). V lost 8 bases, J lost 7 bases, and 12 bases lay in between. In nucleotides, the CDR3 is TGTGCCAGCGGGGACACGGGAGAGCAGTACTTC. Its translation: CASGDTGEQYF.

The chain recombines TRBV6-5 with TRBJ2-1; 10 bases match TRBD2. This CDR3 region has 14 residues. Trimming cost V 6 bases and J 4 bases; bases outside gene matches: 3. Germline CDR1 and CDR2: MNHEY and SVGAGI. In DNA, the CDR3 is TGTGCCAGCAGCGAGCGGGGGGGATACAATGAGCAGTTCTTC. Translation gives CASSERGGYNEQFF.

The J gene is TRBJ1-6, the V gene TRBV19; tentatively, D is TRBD1 (6 bases). The CDR3 is 15 residues long. V lost 3 bases and J lost 7, with 13 bases in between. Germline CDR1 is LNHDA and CDR2 is SQIVND (reference sequence). Here the CDR3 reads CASSIGGARNSPLHF. DNA for the CDR3: TGTGCCAGTAGTATCGGGGGGGCGCGAAATTCACCCCTCCACTTT.

The rearrangement links TRBV3-1 (or the pseudogene TRBV3-2) to TRBJ1-1; weak D call: TRBD1 (5 bases). The CDR3 is 13 residues long. Between the trimmed V and J ends, which lost 2 bases and 3 bases, there was a span of 7 bases. Germline loops: CDR1 LGHDT, CDR2 YNNKEL (reference sequence). CDR3 in amino acids: CASSQQGDTEAFF. The DNA of the CDR3 is TGTGCCAGCAGCCAACAGGGTGACACTGAAGCTTTCTTT.

The chain joins TRBV3-1 (or the pseudogene TRBV3-2) to TRBJ2-3, with a possible D match to TRBD1 (5 bases). Trimming took off 1 base at V and 2 bases at J, with 19 bases between the two ends. There are 18 residues in the CDR3. Per the germline V gene, CDR1 is LGHDT and CDR2 is YNNKEL (reference sequence). The CDR3 is CASSQGIQGLSPTDTQYF. The CDR3, as DNA: TGTGCCAGCAGCCAAGGAATTCAGGGTCTCTCTCCCACAGATACGCAGTATTTT.

The chain carries TRBV3-1 (or the pseudogene TRBV3-2) and TRBJ1-2, with TRBD1 matching over 7 bases. From germline, CDR1 is LGHDT and CDR2 YNNKEL (reference sequence). Trimming removed 4 bases from V and 5 bases from J; junction bases left unmatched: 10. CDR3 length: 15 residues. The DNA of the CDR3 is TGTGCCAGCAGCCTGTCCGGGACAGCCTTATATGGCTACACCTTC. Protein product: CASSLSGTALYGYTF.

V gene TRBV11-2 combines with J gene TRBJ1-1; D unresolved. This CDR3 comprises 16 residues. Germline CDR1 reads SGHAT; CDR2 reads FQNNGV. The germline V and J ends were trimmed by 5 bases and 2 bases, with 18 bases remaining between them. The CDR3, as DNA: TGTGCCAGCAGCCCGATGCTGGGCAGTATAAACACTGAAGCTTTCTTT. It encodes CASSPMLGSINTEAFF. The full variable domain, completed using reference TRBV11-2 and TRBJ1-1, is EAGVAQSPRYKIIEKRQSVAFWCNPISGHATLYWYQQILGQGPKLLIQFQNNGVVDDSQLPKDRFSAERLKGVDSTLKIQPAKLEDSAVYLCASSPMLGSINTEAFFGQGTRLTVV.

This chain links TRBV6-4 with TRBJ1-5, with 8 bases aligning to TRBD1. Germline CDR1 and CDR2: MRHNA and SNTAGT. The CDR3 extends over 16 amino acids. The ends lost 8 bases at V and 2 bases at J; junction bases unmatched: 11. CDR3 protein: CASPNWGGQGNQPQHF. The DNA for the CDR3 is TGTGCCAGCCCAAACTGGGGGGGACAGGGCAATCAGCCCCAGCATTTT.

The rearrangement joins TRBV7-8 to TRBJ1-5; 11 bases fit TRBD1. Germline V gives CDR1 SGHVS, CDR2 FQNEAQ. The V gene end was trimmed by 5 bases and the J gene end by 1 base; junction bases not matched to a gene: 13. The CDR3 is 19 amino acids. CDR3 amino acids: CASSPRGQGGFRSNQPQHF. In DNA, the CDR3 is TGTGCCAGCAGCCCTAGGGGACAGGGGGGGTTTAGGAGCAATCAGCCCCAGCATTTT.

The gene calls are TRBV6-5 and TRBJ2-5; D is perhaps TRBD1 (6 bases). The CDR3 runs to 12 residues. Germline V lookup: CDR1 MNHEY, CDR2 SVGAGI. V was clipped by 5 bases and J by 5 bases, with 9 bases between them. Here the CDR3 DNA reads TGTGCCAGCAGTACAGGGCTGGAGACCCAGTACTTC. Translated: CASSTGLETQYF.

This chain uses TRBV19 with TRBJ2-7; D remains unclear. Germline values: CDR1 LNHDA, CDR2 SQIVND (reference sequence). The CDR3 totals 14 residues. V lost 5 bases, J lost 5 bases, and 16 bases lay in between. Here the CDR3 DNA reads TGTGCCAGTAGTTCCCCCGGAAGCAGCGACGAGCAGTACTTC. It codes for CASSSPGSSDEQYF.

The chain carries TRBV6-6 and TRBJ1-2; D ambiguous. Trimming stripped 5 bases from V and 6 bases from J, with 22 bases between. Germline lookup yields CDR1 MNHNY and CDR2 SVGAGI (reference sequence). The length of the CDR3 is 16 residues. Here the CDR3 reads CASSPQNTAGSDGYTF. The CDR3 bases are TGTGCCAGCAGTCCCCAGAACACAGCGGGTTCGGATGGCTACACCTTC.

V usage is TRBV27 and J usage is TRBJ1-1, with D possibly being TRBD1 (6 bases). The CDR3 totals 13 residues. Per germline, CDR1 MNHEY and CDR2 SMNVEV (reference sequence). V lost 0 bases to trimming and J lost 7 bases, with 9 bases between them. CDR3: CASSLSGQFEAFF. CDR3 sequence (DNA): TGTGCCAGCAGTTTATCCGGACAGTTTGAAGCTTTCTTT.

CDR3 sequence: CASSQDLIGDNTEAFF. As DNA, the CDR3 is TGTGCCAGCAGCCAAGATCTGATAGGGGATAACACTGAAGCTTTCTTT. The rearrangement joins TRBV3-1 (or the pseudogene TRBV3-2) to TRBJ1-1; TRBD1 might be the D (5 bases). Trimming cost V 0 bases and J 2 bases, with 13 bases left between them. This CDR3 is built from 16 residues. Germline V gene data show CDR1 as LGHDT and CDR2 as YNNKEL (reference sequence).

The rearrangement joins TRBV25-1 to TRBJ1-6; 9 positions match TRBD1. CDR3 length equals 14 residues. Germline trimming cut 5 bases from V and 7 bases from J; bases unmatched to any gene: 3. The germline V gene has CDR1 MGHDK and CDR2 SYGVNS. The DNA of the CDR3 is TGTGCCAGCAGTCGGACAGGGGAAAATTCACCCCTCCACTTT. Protein sequence: CASSRTGENSPLHF.

The V call is TRBV15, the J call TRBJ1-5; D remains ambiguous. The ends were cut back, 5 bases at V and 7 bases at J, with 12 bases in the middle. Germline V CDR1 and CDR2: LNHNV, YYDKDF (reference sequence). This CDR3 region has 13 residues. CDR3 nucleotide sequence: TGTGCCACCAGCCCAGACAAAAAACAGCCCCAGCATTTT. Its protein is CATSPDKKQPQHF.

The chain has TRBV2 and TRBJ2-2; 7 positions match TRBD1. V shed 8 bases and J 6 bases; nucleotides not matched to a gene: 12. Looked up from germline, CDR1 is SNHLY and CDR2 is FYNNEI. The CDR3 is 15 residues long. CDR3 amino acids: CASHKLQGVPGELFF. CDR3 nucleotide sequence: TGTGCCAGCCATAAACTTCAGGGGGTACCCGGGGAGCTGTTTTTT.

The chain combines TRBV4-3 with TRBJ1-5, with TRBD1 matching over 9 bases. The V gene's germline CDR1 is LGHNA and CDR2 YSLEER. The J segment lost 1 base and the V segment lost 4 bases, leaving 8 bases of the junction unmatched. The CDR3 covers 17 residues. The CDR3 DNA follows: TGCGCCAGCAGCCCATCCTGGGGGACAGGGAGCAATCAGCCCCAGCATTTT. Its translation is CASSPSWGTGSNQPQHF.

This CDR3 is CSVPSNTGELFF. CDR3 in DNA: TGCAGCGTTCCCTCGAACACCGGGGAGCTGTTTTTT. The chain is built from TRBV29-1 and TRBJ2-2; D unresolved. Germline V lookup: CDR1 SQVTM, CDR2 ANQGSEA. CDR3 size: 12 residues. V dropped 5 bases and J dropped 0 bases, with 4 bases sitting between them.

The chain employs TRBV6-5 and TRBJ1-3; D gene uncertain. The CDR3 runs 15 residues. The germline gives CDR1 MNHEY, CDR2 SVGAGI. V lost 7 bases and J 0 bases, leaving 13 bases between the germline ends. CDR3 amino acids: CASTHIPGSGNTIYF. CDR3 bases: TGTGCCAGCACCCACATTCCGGGCTCTGGAAACACCATATATTTT.

Details on this clone: Other DNA variants within this sample encode the same CDR3. The chain has TRBV27 and TRBJ1-4; TRBD1 matches at 8 bases. Germline-derived CDR1 and CDR2 are MNHEY and SMNVEV (reference sequence). The CDR3 has 14 residues. Trimming removed 3 bases from V and 6 bases from J; junction bases left unmatched: 3. The CDR3 bases are TGTGCCAGCAGTTTCACAGGGGGTGATGAAAAACTGTTTTTT. Translation: CASSFTGGDEKLFF.

V is TRBV19 and J is TRBJ1-5; D remains unclear. Trimming removed 3 bases at V and 2 bases at J, with 14 bases between. Per germline, CDR1 LNHDA and CDR2 SQIVND (reference sequence). The CDR3 is 16 residues long. CDR3 nucleotides: TGTGCCAGTAGTATTCAAAGGGAGTGGGGCAATCAGCCCCAGCATTTT. Protein: CASSIQREWGNQPQHF.

This clone showed up just a few times. V and J are TRBV5-1 and TRBJ2-1; a possible D gene is TRBD2 (5 bases). V shed 4 bases and J shed 7 bases, with 12 bases lying between them. Germline loops: CDR1 SGHRS, CDR2 YFSETQ. There are 13 residues in the CDR3. CDR3 DNA sequence: TGCGCCAGCAGCGACTACTACTTTAATGAGCAGTTCTTC. Its translation: CASSDYYFNEQFF.

The rearrangement links TRBV7-9 to TRBJ2-7; D is ambiguous. Trimming took off 3 bases at V and 5 bases at J, with 17 bases between the two ends. Germline CDR1 and CDR2: SEHNR and FQNEAQ (reference sequence). This CDR3 contains 15 residues. The CDR3 nucleotides read TGTGCCAGCAGCTTGAGTACGGTACAGATCCACGAGCAGTACTTC. Its protein is CASSLSTVQIHEQYF.

The J gene is TRBJ1-5, the V gene TRBV7-2, with a weak D call TRBD1 (5 bases). The germline V gene has CDR1 SGHTA and CDR2 FQGNSA. Trimming took off 4 bases at V and 0 bases at J, with 10 bases between the two ends. CDR3 length equals 15 residues. This CDR3 is CASSSDSNSNQPQHF. In nucleotides, the CDR3 is TGTGCCAGCAGCTCAGACAGCAATAGCAATCAGCCCCAGCATTTT.